This TCR beta chain is drawn from a study of CD8 T cells in ankylosing spondylitis. Findings of the study overall: Within ankylosing spondylitis blood, a TCR beta motif made up of several highly homologous variants appeared to be characteristic.

This clonotype was picked up many times. Its antigen remains unidentified. CDR1 SQVTM and CDR2 ANQGSEA come from the germline V gene. The CDR3 runs 11 residues. Trimming left V 4 bases short and J 4 bases short, with 5 bases between. TCRdb re-called the 5' RACE reads with MiXCR, one entry per CDR3 protein. The sample contains around 440,000 distinct CDR3 sequences, under 20% of which appear only once. The clonotype comes from a male donor with ankylosing spondylitis. The chain has TRBV29-1 and TRBJ2-1; D remains unclear. What was sequenced was blood, either unsorted or a sorted T cell fraction (not recorded which). The CDR3 loop reads CSVGRYNEQFF. As DNA, the CDR3 is TGCAGCGTTGGGCGGTACAATGAGCAGTTCTTC.